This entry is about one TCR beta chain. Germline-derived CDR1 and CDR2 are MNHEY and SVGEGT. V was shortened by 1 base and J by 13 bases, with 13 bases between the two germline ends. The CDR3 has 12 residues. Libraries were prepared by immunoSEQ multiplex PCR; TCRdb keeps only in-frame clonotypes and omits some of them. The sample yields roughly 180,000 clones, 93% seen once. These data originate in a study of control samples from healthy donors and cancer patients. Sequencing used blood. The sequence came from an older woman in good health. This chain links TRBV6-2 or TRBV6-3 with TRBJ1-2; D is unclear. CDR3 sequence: CASSYLIGRLTF. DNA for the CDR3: TGTGCCAGCAGTTACTTGATCGGCCGCCTCACCTTC.